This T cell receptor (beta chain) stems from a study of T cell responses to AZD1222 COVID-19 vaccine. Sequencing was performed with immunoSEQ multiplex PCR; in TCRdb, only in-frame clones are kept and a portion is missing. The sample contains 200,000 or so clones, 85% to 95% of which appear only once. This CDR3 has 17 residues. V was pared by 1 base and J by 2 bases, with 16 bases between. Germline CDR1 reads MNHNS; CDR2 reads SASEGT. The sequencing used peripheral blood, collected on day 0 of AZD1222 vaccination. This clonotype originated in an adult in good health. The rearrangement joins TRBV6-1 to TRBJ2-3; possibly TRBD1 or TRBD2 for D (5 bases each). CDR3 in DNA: TGTGCCAGCAGTGAAGGTCGATTGGGGCTAGCCACAGATACGCAGTATTTT. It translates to CASSEGRLGLATDTQYF.